The clone carrying this T cell receptor (beta chain) came up many times. Arm-PCR of CDR3 regions and iRepertoire HTBI primers were used to build TCR beta libraries. Each CDR3 protein gets one entry after TCRdb re-called the multiplex PCR reads with MiXCR. This sample has approximately 470,000 distinct CDR3 sequences, with 15% to 20% found just once. The data derive from a study of regulatory T cells in long-lasting Graves disease. The CDR3 has 17 residues. The V gene end was trimmed by 0 bases and the J gene end by 4 bases; junction bases not matched to a gene: 12. Germline CDR1 SGHDT, CDR2 YYEEEE. Time point of the sample: newly diagnosed GD, antithyroid drugs for less than 3 months. PBMC RNA served as the TCR library source. This sample was also put to use in a study of T cells in Graves' hyperthyroidism and ophthalmopathy.

The sequence was collected from a man in his forties with Graves disease. J is TRBJ2-7 and V is TRBV5-6; 8 bases are a match to TRBD2. Sequences were derived from peripheral blood mononuclear cells (PBMCs), sampled at new diagnosis, from a patient treated with antithyroid drugs. DNA of the CDR3: TGTGCCAGCAGCTTGGGGACTAGCAGCCTGGGGGGTTACGAGCAGTACTTC. It yields the protein CASSLGTSSLGGYEQYF. The variable domain in full, completed from reference TRBV5-6 and TRBJ2-7, reads DAGVTQSPTHLIKTRGQQVTLRCSPKSGHDTVSWYQQALGQGPQFIFQYYEEEERQRGNFPDRFSGHQFPNYSSELNVNALLLGDSALYLCASSLGTSSLGGYEQYFGPGTRLTVT.